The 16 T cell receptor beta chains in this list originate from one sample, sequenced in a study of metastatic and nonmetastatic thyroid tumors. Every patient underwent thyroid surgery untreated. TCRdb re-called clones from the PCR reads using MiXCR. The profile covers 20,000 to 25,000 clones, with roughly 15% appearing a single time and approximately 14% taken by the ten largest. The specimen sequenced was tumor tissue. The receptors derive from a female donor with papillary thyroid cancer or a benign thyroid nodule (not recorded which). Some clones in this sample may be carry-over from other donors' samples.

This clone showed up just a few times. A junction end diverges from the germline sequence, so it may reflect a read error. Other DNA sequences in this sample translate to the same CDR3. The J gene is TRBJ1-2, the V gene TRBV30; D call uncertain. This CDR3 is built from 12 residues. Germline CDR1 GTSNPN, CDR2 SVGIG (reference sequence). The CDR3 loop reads CAWSRPSYGYTF. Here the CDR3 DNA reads TGTGCCTGGAGTCGACCAAGCTATGGTTACACCTTC.

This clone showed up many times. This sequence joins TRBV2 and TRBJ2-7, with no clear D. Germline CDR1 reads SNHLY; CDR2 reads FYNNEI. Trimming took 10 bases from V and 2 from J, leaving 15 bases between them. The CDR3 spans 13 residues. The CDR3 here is CATSASSTYEQYF. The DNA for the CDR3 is TGTGCCACTTCCGCGAGCTCCACCTACGAGCAGTACTTC.

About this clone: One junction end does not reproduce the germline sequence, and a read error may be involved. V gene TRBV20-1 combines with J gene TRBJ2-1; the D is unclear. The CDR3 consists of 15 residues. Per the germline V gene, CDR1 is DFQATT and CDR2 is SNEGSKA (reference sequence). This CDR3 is CSACYSTSSYNEHFF. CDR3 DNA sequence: TGCAGTGCCTGTTACTCCACGAGCTCCTACAATGAGCATTTCTTC.

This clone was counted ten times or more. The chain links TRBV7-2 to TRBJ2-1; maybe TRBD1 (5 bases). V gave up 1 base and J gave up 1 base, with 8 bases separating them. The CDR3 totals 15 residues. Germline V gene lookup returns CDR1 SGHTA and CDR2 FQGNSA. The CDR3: CASSLGTQSYNEQFF. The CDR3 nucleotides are TGTGCCAGCAGCTTAGGGACACAGTCCTACAATGAGCAGTTCTTC.

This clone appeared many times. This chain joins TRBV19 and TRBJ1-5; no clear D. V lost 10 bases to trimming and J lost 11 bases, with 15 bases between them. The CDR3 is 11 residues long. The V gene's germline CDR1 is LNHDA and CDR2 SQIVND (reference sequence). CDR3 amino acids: CATLDGRTQHF. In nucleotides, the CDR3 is TGTGCCACCCTGGACGGACGAACCCAGCATTTT. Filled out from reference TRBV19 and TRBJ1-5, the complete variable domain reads DGGITQSPKYLFRKEGQNVTLSCEQNLNHDAMYWYRQDPGQGLRLIYYSQIVNDFQKGDIAEGYSVSREKKESFPLTVTSAQKNPTAFYLCATLDGRTQHFGDGTRLSIL.

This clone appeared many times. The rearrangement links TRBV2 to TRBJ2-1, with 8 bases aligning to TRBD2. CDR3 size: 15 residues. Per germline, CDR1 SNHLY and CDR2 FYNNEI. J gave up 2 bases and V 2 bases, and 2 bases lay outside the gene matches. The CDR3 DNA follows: TGTGCCAGCAGTGAAACACTAGCGGCCTACAATGAGCAGTTCTTC. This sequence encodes CASSETLAAYNEQFF.

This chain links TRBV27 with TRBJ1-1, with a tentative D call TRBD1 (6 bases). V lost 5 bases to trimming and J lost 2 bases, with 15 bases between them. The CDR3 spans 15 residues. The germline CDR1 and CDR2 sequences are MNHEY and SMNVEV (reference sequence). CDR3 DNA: TGTGCCAGCAGTATCAGGCCCGGGGGCAACACTGAAGCTTTCTTT. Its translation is CASSIRPGGNTEAFF.

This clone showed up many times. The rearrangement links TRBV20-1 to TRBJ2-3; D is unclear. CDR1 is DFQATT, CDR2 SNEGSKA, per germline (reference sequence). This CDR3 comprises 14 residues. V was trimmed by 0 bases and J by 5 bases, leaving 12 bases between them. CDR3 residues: CSARDGWGGDTQYF. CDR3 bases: TGCAGTGCTAGAGATGGCTGGGGTGGAGATACGCAGTATTTT.

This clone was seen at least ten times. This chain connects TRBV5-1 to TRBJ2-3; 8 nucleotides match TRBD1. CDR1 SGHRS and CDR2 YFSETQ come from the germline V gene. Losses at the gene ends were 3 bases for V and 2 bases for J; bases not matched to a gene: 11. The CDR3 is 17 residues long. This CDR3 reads CASSSTWGTGPTDTQYF. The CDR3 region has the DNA TGCGCCAGCAGCTCGACGTGGGGGACAGGACCCACAGATACGCAGTATTTT.

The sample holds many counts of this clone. The CDR3, as DNA: TGCGCCAGCAGCTTGGCCCTTCGGGACAGGAGTTGGGTGAACACTGAAGCTTTCTTT. Its translation is CASSLALRDRSWVNTEAFF. The gene calls are TRBV5-1 and TRBJ1-1; 8 nucleotides align to TRBD1. In germline, CDR1 is SGHRS, CDR2 YFSETQ. Trimming removed 0 bases from V and 0 bases from J; junction bases left unmatched: 13. The CDR3 has 19 amino acids.

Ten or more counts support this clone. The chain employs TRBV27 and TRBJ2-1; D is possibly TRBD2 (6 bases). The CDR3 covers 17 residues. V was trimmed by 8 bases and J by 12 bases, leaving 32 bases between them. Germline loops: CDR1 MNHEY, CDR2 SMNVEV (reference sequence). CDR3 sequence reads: CASARDSRPLGPKRQFF. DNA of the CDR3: TGTGCCAGCGCCCGGGACTCAAGACCTTTGGGCCCGAAGAGGCAGTTCTTC.

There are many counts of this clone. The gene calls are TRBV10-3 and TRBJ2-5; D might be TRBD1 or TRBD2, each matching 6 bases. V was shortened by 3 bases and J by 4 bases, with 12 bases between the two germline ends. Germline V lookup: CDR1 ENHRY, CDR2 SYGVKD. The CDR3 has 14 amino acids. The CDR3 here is CAISDGGGRETQYF. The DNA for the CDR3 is TGTGCCATCAGTGATGGAGGGGGGAGAGAGACCCAGTACTTC.

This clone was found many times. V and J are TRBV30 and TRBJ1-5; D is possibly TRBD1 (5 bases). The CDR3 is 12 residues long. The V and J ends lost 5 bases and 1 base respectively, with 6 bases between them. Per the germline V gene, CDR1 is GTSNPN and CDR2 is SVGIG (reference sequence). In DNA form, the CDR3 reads TGTGCCTGGGGGGGAAGCAATCAGCCCCAGCATTTT. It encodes CAWGGSNQPQHF.

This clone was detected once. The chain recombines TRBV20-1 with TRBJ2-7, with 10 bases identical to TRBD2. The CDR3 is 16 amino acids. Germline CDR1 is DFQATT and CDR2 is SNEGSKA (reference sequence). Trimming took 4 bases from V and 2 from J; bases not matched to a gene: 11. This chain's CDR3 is CSAKPTLAGVPYEQYF. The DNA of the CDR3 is TGCAGTGCTAAACCAACCCTAGCGGGAGTCCCCTACGAGCAGTACTTC.

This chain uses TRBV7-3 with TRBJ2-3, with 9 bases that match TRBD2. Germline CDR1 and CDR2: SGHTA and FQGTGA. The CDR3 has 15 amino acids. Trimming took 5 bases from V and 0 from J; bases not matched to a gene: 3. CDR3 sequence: CASSDSGRSTDTQYF. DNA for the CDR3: TGTGCCAGCAGCGATAGCGGGAGAAGCACAGATACGCAGTATTTT.

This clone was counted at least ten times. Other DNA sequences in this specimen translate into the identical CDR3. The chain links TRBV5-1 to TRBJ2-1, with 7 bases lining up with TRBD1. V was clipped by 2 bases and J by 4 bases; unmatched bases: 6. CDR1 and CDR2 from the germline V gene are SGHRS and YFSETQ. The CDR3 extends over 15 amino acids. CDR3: CASSLQGIIYNEQFF. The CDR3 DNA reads TGCGCCAGCAGCTTACAGGGGATTATTTACAATGAGCAGTTCTTC.